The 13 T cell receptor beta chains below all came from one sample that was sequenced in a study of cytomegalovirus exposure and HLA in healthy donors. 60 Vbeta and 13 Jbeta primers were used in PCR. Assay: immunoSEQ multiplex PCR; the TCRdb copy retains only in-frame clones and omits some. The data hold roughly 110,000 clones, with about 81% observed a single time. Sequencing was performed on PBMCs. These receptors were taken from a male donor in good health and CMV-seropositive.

CDR3 nucleotides: TGTGCCAGCAGCCGCGGGGCCGCCTCAAATCAGCCCCAGCATTTT. Amino acids: CASSRGAASNQPQHF. The V and J genes are TRBV11-2 and TRBJ1-5, with D perhaps TRBD1 (5 bases). The CDR3 runs 15 residues. Trimming removed 5 bases from V and 4 bases from J, with 15 bases in between. Germline CDR1 and CDR2: SGHAT and FQNNGV.

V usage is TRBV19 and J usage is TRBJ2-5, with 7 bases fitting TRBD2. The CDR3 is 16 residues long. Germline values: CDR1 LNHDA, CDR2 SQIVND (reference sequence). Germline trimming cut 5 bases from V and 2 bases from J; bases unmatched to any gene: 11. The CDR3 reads CASSWGRGRLQETQYF. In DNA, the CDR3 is TGTGCCAGTAGTTGGGGGAGGGGCCGGCTACAAGAGACCCAGTACTTC.

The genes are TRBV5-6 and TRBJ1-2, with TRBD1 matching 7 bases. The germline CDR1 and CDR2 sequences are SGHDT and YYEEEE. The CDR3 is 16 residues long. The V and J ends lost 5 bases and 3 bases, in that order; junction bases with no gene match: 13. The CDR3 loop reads CASRPLTGALDYGYTF. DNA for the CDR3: TGTGCCAGCAGGCCCTTAACAGGGGCCCTAGACTATGGCTACACCTTC.

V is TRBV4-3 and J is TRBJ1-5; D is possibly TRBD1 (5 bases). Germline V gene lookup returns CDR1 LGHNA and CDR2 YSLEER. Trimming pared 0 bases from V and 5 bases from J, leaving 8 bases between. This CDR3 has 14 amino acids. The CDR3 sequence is CASSQEGGDQPQHF. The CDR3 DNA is TGCGCCAGCAGCCAAGAGGGGGGAGATCAGCCCCAGCATTTT.

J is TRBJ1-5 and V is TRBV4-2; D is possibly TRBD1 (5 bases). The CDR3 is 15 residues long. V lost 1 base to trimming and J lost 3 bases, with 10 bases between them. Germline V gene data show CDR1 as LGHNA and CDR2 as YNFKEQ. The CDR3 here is CASSQAGEFNQPQHF. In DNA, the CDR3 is TGTGCCAGCAGCCAAGCGGGGGAATTCAATCAGCCCCAGCATTTT.

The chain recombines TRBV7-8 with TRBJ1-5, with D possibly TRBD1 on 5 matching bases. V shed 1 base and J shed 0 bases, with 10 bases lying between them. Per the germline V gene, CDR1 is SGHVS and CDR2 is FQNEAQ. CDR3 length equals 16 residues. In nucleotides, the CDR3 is TGTGCCAGCAGCTTAGAGGGGTGGGTTAGCAATCAGCCCCAGCATTTT. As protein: CASSLEGWVSNQPQHF. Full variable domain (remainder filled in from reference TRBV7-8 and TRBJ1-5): GAGVSQSPRYKVAKRGQDVALRCDPISGHVSLFWYQQALGQGPEFLTYFQNEAQLDKSGLPSDRFFAERPEGSVSTLKIQRTQQEDSAVYLCASSLEGWVSNQPQHFGDGTRLSIL.

The CDR3 is CASRRTDSGNTIYF. Written as DNA, the CDR3 is TGTGCCAGCAGACGGACAGACTCTGGAAACACCATATATTTT. The chain is built from TRBV6-5 and TRBJ1-3, with D possibly TRBD1 on 6 matching bases. Germline assignment: CDR1 MNHEY and CDR2 SVGAGI. Trimming removed 6 bases from V and 0 bases from J, with 9 bases in between. The CDR3 length is 14 residues.

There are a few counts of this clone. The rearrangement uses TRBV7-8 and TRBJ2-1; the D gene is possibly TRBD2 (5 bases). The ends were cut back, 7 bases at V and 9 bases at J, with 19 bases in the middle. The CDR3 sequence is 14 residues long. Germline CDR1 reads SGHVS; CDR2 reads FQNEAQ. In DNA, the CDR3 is TGTGCCAGCACCGTAAGCCACAGTGGGAGTGAGCAGTTCTTC. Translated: CASTVSHSGSEQFF.

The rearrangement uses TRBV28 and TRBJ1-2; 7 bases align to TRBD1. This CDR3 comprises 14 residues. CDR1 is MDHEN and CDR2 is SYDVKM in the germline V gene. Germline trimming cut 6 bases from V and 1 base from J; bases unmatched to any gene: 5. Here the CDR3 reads CASSLGQLNYGYTF. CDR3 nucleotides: TGTGCCAGCAGCTTGGGACAGCTTAACTATGGCTACACCTTC.

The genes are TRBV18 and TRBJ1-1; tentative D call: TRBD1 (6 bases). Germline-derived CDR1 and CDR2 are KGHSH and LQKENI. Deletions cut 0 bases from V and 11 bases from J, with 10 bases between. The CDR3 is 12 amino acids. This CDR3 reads CASSPPGGYAFF. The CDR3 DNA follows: TGTGCCAGCTCACCACCAGGGGGTTATGCTTTCTTT.

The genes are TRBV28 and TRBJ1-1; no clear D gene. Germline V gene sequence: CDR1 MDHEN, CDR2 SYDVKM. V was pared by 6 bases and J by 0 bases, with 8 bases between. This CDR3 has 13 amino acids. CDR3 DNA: TGTGCCAGCAGGGTTCAGGTGAACACTGAAGCTTTCTTT. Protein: CASRVQVNTEAFF. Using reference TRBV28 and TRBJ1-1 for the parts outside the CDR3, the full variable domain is DVKVTQSSRYLVKRTGEKVFLECVQDMDHENMFWYRQDPGLGLRLIYFSYDVKMKEKGDIPEGYSVSREKKERFSLILESASTNQTSMYLCASRVQVNTEAFFGQGTRLTVV.

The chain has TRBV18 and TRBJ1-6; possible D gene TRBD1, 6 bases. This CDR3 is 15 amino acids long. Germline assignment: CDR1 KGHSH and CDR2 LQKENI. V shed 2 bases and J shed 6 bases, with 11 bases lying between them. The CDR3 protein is CASSPIRTVNSPLHF. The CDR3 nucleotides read TGTGCCAGCTCACCAATTCGGACAGTTAATTCACCCCTCCACTTT.

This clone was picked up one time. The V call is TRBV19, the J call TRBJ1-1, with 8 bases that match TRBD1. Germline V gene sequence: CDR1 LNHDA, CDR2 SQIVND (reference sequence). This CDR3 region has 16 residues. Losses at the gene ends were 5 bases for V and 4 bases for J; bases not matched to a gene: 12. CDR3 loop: CASSALDRVRITEAFF. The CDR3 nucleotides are TGTGCCAGTAGTGCCTTGGACAGGGTAAGAATCACTGAAGCTTTCTTT.